This TCR beta chain appears in the sequencing data of a study of T-cell reconstitution after alpha-beta-depleted transplantation in children. Regarding the study as a whole: The high TCRbeta diversity at day 60 in some patients came from surviving recipient T cells and thymic progenitors. Several hundred rapidly expanded clones from non-depleted graft cells reportedly supplied alpha-beta T cells about two months post-transplant.

Preparing the TCRbeta library involved the use of unique molecular identifiers. MiXCR was run by TCRdb on the PCR reads, yielding one entry per CDR3 protein. Of fewer than 750,000 distinct CDR3 sequences in the sample, more than 20% are singletons; the top ten hold around an eighth. Comment on this clonotype: Its antigen is still unknown.

This CDR3 contains 13 residues. Trimming at V came to 5 bases and at J to 5 bases, leaving 6 bases not matched to a gene. The germline CDR1 and CDR2 sequences are DFQATT and SNEGSKA (reference sequence). The TCR was taken from a boy in the first two years of life who had a stem cell transplant for acute myeloid leukemia, so the T cells may come from the graft donor. The source was PBMCs, mostly from graft donor cells, collected 360 days after TCRalphabeta/CD19-depleted stem cell transplant. This chain uses TRBV20-1 with TRBJ1-1, with 9 bases lining up with TRBD1. The CDR3 loop reads CSAYRGRRTEAFF. CDR3 bases: TGCAGTGCTTACAGGGGGCGCCGGACTGAAGCTTTCTTT.